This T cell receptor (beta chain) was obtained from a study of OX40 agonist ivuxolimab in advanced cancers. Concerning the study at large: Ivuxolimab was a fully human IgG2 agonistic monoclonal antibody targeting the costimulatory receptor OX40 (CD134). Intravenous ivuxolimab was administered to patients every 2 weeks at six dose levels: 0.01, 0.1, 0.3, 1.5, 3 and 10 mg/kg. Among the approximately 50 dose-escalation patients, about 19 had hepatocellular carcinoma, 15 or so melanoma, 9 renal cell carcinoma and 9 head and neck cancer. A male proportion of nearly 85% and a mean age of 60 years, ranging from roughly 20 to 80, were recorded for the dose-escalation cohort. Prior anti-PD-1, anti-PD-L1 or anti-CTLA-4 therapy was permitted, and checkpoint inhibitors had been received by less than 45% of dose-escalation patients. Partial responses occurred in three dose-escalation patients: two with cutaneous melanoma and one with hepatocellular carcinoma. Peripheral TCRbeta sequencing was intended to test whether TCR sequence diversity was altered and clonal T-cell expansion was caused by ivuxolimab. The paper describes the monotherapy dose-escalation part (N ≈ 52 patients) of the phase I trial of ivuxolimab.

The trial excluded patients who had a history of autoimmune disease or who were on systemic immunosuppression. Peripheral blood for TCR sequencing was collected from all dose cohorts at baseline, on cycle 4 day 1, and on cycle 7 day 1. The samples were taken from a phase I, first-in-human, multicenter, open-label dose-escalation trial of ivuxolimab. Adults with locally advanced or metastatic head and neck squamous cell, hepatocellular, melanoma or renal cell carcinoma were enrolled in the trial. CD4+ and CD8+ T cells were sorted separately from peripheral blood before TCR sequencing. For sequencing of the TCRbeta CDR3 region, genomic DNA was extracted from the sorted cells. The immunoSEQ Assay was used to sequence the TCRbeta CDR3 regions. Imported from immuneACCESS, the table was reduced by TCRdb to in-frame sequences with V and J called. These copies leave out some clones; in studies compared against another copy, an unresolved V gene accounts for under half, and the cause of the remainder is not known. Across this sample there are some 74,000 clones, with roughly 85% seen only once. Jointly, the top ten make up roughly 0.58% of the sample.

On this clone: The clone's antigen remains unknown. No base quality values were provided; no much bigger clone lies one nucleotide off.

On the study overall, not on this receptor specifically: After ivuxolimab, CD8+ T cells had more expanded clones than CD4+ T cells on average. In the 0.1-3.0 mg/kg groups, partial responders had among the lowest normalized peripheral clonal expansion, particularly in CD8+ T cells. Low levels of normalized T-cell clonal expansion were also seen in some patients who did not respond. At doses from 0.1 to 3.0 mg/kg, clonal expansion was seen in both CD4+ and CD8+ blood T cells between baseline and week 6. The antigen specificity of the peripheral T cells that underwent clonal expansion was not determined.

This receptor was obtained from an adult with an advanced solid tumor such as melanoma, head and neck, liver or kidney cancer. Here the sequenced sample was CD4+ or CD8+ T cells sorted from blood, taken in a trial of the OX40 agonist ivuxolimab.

The DNA is as follows: TGTGCCAGCAGTACCGTAGGACGGCAAAACGAAAAACTGTTTTTT. Translated, it reads CASSTVGRQNEKLFF. The sequence is built from TRBV6-5 and TRBJ1-4; the D gene cannot be named for sure. The CDR3, from cysteine to phenylalanine, totals 15 residues. Left in the record is the CDR3 DNA by itself, 45 bases read in frame from the first base. Trimming takes 5 bases from V and 8 bases from J, and the germline ends sit 18 bases apart. The germline V gene encodes CDR1 MNHEY and CDR2 SVGAGI.